One sample yielded the 20 T cell receptor beta chains listed below, sequenced in a study of long-term antiretroviral therapy in people with HIV. The authors ran the immunoSEQ assay, v3.0, at survey level. Clones were read by immunoSEQ multiplex PCR, and TCRdb kept only the in-frame ones, dropping some. The data show approximately 20,000 clones, around nine tenths seen once. Sequenced here: unsorted PBMCs, sampled 0.6 years after starting antiretroviral therapy. The receptors shown here come from a man between 60 and 75 years old with HIV.

This sequence joins TRBV9 and TRBJ2-1, with D perhaps TRBD2 (6 bases). Germline values: CDR1 SGDLS, CDR2 YYNGEE. V was trimmed by 0 bases and J by 6 bases, leaving 10 bases between them. The CDR3 covers 14 residues. CDR3 in DNA: TGTGCCAGCAGCGTAGGGCGGGGAGGCAATGAGCAGTTCTTC. Amino acids: CASSVGRGGNEQFF.

This clone has a single count. V gene TRBV6-6 combines with J gene TRBJ1-5; unclear D gene. This CDR3 has 14 residues. Germline V gene lookup returns CDR1 MNHNY and CDR2 SVGAGI (reference sequence). V was trimmed by 6 bases and J by 0 bases, leaving 9 bases between them. The CDR3 coding sequence is TGTGCCAGCAGCCCAGCGAATAGCAATCAGCCCCAGCATTTT. Protein: CASSPANSNQPQHF.

The chain has TRBV27 and TRBJ1-2; D is unresolved. The V gene's germline CDR1 is MNHEY and CDR2 SMNVEV (reference sequence). The CDR3 length is 13 residues. Trimming took 6 bases from V and 4 from J, leaving 12 bases between them. The CDR3 loop reads CASSRTASYGYTF. In DNA form, the CDR3 reads TGTGCCAGCAGCCGGACTGCCTCCTATGGCTACACCTTC.

The chain couples TRBV5-1 to TRBJ2-2; D call uncertain. Germline lookup yields CDR1 SGHRS and CDR2 YFSETQ. V was clipped by 7 bases and J by 6 bases, with 13 bases between them. The CDR3 has 13 amino acids. CDR3 protein: CASPDPGPGELFF. The CDR3 DNA reads as TGCGCCAGCCCCGATCCGGGTCCCGGGGAGCTGTTTTTT.

This clone has only one observation. V and J are TRBV28 and TRBJ2-7, with D maybe TRBD2 (5 bases). Germline CDR1 reads MDHEN; CDR2 reads SYDVKM. Trimming stripped 3 bases from V and 2 bases from J, with 8 bases between. The CDR3 length is 13 residues. CDR3 region: CASSFRGTYEQYF. The CDR3 DNA follows: TGTGCCAGCAGTTTCCGGGGAACCTACGAGCAGTACTTC.

The rearrangement links TRBV28 to TRBJ1-4, with TRBD1 as a possible D gene (5 bases). V gave up 3 bases and J gave up 8 bases, with 13 bases separating them. The CDR3 length is 14 residues. Germline V gives CDR1 MDHEN, CDR2 SYDVKM. The CDR3 region is CASSFFRRDEKLFF. Written as DNA, the CDR3 is TGTGCCAGCAGTTTTTTCCGCCGGGACGAAAAACTGTTTTTT.

This chain uses TRBV6-5 with TRBJ2-3; D gene unclear. Germline loops: CDR1 MNHEY, CDR2 SVGAGI. V dropped 2 bases and J dropped 6 bases, with 0 bases sitting between them. CDR3 length: 10 amino acids. In nucleotides, the CDR3 is TGTGCCAGCAGTTACGATACGCAGTATTTT. Its translation is CASSYDTQYF.

V gene TRBV5-6 combines with J gene TRBJ2-1; D is unclear. Trimming took off 2 bases at V and 2 bases at J, with 11 bases between the two ends. This CDR3 comprises 15 residues. Germline V gene sequence: CDR1 SGHDT, CDR2 YYEEEE. Here the CDR3 reads CASSLSPYTYNEQFF. The CDR3 DNA reads as TGTGCCAGCAGCTTAAGCCCATACACCTACAATGAGCAGTTCTTC.

The chain combines TRBV16 with TRBJ2-3, with 8 bases identical to TRBD1. Trimming at V came to 4 bases and at J to 5 bases, leaving 11 bases not matched to a gene. CDR3 length: 16 amino acids. The germline V gene encodes CDR1 KGHSY and CDR2 FQNENV. The CDR3 here is CASSRRTQGVEDTQYF. The CDR3 bases are TGTGCCAGCAGCCGAAGAACACAGGGGGTAGAAGATACGCAGTATTTT.

This sequence joins TRBV5-1 and TRBJ2-7; the D gene is possibly TRBD2 (6 bases). CDR1 is SGHRS and CDR2 is YFSETQ in the germline V gene. The CDR3 covers 16 residues. The V end lost 0 bases, the J end lost 0 bases, and 13 bases lay between the germline ends. CDR3 in amino acids: CASSLAGGGNSYEQYF. The CDR3 nucleotides are TGCGCCAGCAGCTTGGCAGGTGGGGGGAACTCCTACGAGCAGTACTTC.

V is TRBV30 and J is TRBJ1-3; tentatively, D is TRBD1 (6 bases). This CDR3 region has 15 residues. Per germline, CDR1 GTSNPN and CDR2 SVGIG (reference sequence). V was trimmed by 2 bases and J by 0 bases, leaving 11 bases between them. Written as DNA, the CDR3 is TGTGCCTGGAGTTGGGGGGGCTTCTCTGGAAACACCATATATTTT. Protein: CAWSWGGFSGNTIYF.

The chain combines TRBV10-3 with TRBJ2-5; D is possibly TRBD1 (7 bases). In germline, CDR1 is ENHRY, CDR2 SYGVKD. Trimming took off 2 bases at V and 3 bases at J, with 16 bases between the two ends. The CDR3 totals 16 residues. CDR3 nucleotides: TGTGCCATCAGTGAGGACAGGGTCGGGGGTAAAGAGACCCAGTACTTC. Translating gives CAISEDRVGGKETQYF.

The chain employs TRBV7-3 and TRBJ2-6; D may be TRBD1 (5 bases). The CDR3 contains 14 residues. Trimming stripped 4 bases from V and 4 bases from J, with 8 bases between. Germline V CDR1 and CDR2: SGHTA, FQGTGA. CDR3 coding DNA: TGTGCCAGCAGCTCAGGGCCCGGGGCCAACGTCCTGACTTTC. Translated: CASSSGPGANVLTF.

V gene TRBV27 combines with J gene TRBJ2-2; D remains unclear. Germline V gives CDR1 MNHEY, CDR2 SMNVEV (reference sequence). The length of the CDR3 is 12 residues. The V and J ends lost 5 bases and 6 bases respectively, with 7 bases between them. The CDR3 DNA is TGTGCCAGCAGTCTAATATCCGGGGAGCTGTTTTTT. This codes for CASSLISGELFF.

This clone was seen a handful of times. The chain uses TRBV15 and TRBJ1-2; D gene ambiguous. In germline, CDR1 is LNHNV, CDR2 YYDKDF (reference sequence). The CDR3 contains 15 residues. The V end was cut by 0 bases, the J end by 4 bases, with 12 bases between. The CDR3 loop is CATSRDRGSSYGYTF. The CDR3 region has the DNA TGTGCCACCAGCAGAGATCGTGGCAGTTCCTATGGCTACACCTTC.

This chain joins TRBV7-2 and TRBJ1-1; D is perhaps TRBD1 (6 bases). CDR1 and CDR2 (germline): SGHTA, FQGNSA. CDR3 length: 15 amino acids. The V gene lost 3 bases and the J gene lost 1 base, with 12 bases spanning the gap. The CDR3 spells CASSLAGASNTEAFF. The CDR3 DNA sequence: TGTGCCAGCAGCTTGGCAGGGGCGTCGAACACTGAAGCTTTCTTT.

The sample holds a few counts of this clone. V is TRBV6-6 and J is TRBJ1-2; D is possibly TRBD1 (5 bases). Germline CDR1 MNHNY, CDR2 SVGAGI (reference sequence). The CDR3 loop spans 11 amino acids. Trimming left V 7 bases short and J 9 bases short, with 12 bases between. The CDR3 spells CASTGAESYTF. The CDR3 DNA follows: TGTGCCAGCACTGGGGCCGAGAGCTACACCTTC.

The chain links TRBV30 to TRBJ2-7; D possibly corresponds to TRBD1 (6 bases). This CDR3 region has 17 residues. V was cut by 1 base and J by 0 bases, with 19 bases left in between. The germline V gene has CDR1 GTSNPN and CDR2 SVGIG (reference sequence). The CDR3 sequence: CAWSAFLGQSSSYEQYF. CDR3 sequence (DNA): TGTGCCTGGAGTGCCTTCTTAGGACAGAGTTCCTCCTACGAGCAGTACTTC.

This chain joins TRBV5-1 and TRBJ2-2, with 7 nucleotides matching TRBD1. In germline, CDR1 is SGHRS, CDR2 YFSETQ. The V and J ends lost 6 bases and 7 bases, in that order; junction bases with no gene match: 9. This CDR3 contains 14 residues. The chain's CDR3 is CASTPQTGFGELFF. The CDR3 nucleotides are TGCGCCAGCACTCCGCAGACAGGGTTCGGGGAGCTGTTTTTT.

The V call is TRBV7-2, the J call TRBJ2-1, with D uncertain. Looked up from germline, CDR1 is SGHTA and CDR2 is FQGNSA. This CDR3 has 15 amino acids. V was clipped by 1 base and J by 6 bases, with 13 bases between them. The CDR3 region has the DNA TGTGCCAGCAGCTTAGTGGGAATGGAGACCAATGAGCAGTTCTTC. Its translation is CASSLVGMETNEQFF.